This T cell receptor (beta chain) was identified during a study of blood T cell repertoires in COVID-19. The method was immunoSEQ multiplex PCR; TCRdb's version includes in-frame clones alone and lacks a portion of them. The repertoire includes 120,000 or so clones, about 90% of them detected once, and about 4% sits in the top ten. This CDR3 comprises 14 residues. Germline loops: CDR1 SGHTS, CDR2 YDEGEE. Deletions cut 4 bases from V and 2 bases from J, with 12 bases between. The sample comprised peripheral blood. The chain combines TRBV5-8 with TRBJ1-2; D is unresolved. The TCR was taken from a woman aged 55-69 years with COVID-19, enrolled during active disease. CDR3 sequence: CASSQAGRNYGYTF. CDR3 in DNA: TGTGCCAGCAGCCAGGCAGGCAGGAACTATGGCTACACCTTC.